Listed below are T cell receptor beta chains from one sample, sequenced in a study of blood T cell repertoires in COVID-19. Method: immunoSEQ multiplex PCR; TCRdb's copy keeps in-frame clones and lacks some. This table holds roughly 300,000 clones, about nine tenths found once. Sequences were obtained from PBMCs or T cells enriched from blood (not recorded which). Source of these receptors: a man aged 25 to 45 who had recovered from COVID-19. The CDR3 runs from the conserved cysteine through the conserved F or W. D genes are given only for firm matches. Rows may omit the clone size; those that give it use once, few, many or a size class.

TRBV5-4,TRBJ1-4,.,.,CASSLSGEKLFF,TGTGCCAGCAGCTTGTCCGGGGAAAAACTGTTTTTT
TRBV5-6,TRBJ1-2,.,TRBD1,CASSLGQSYGYTF,TGTGCCAGCAGCCTGGGACAGAGCTATGGCTACACCTTC
TRBV10-2,TRBJ1-1,.,.,CASRSRSQGGEAFF,TGCGCCAGCAGGTCCCGCTCTCAAGGGGGAGAAGCTTTCTTT
TRBV7-2,TRBJ2-1,.,.,CASSLGRGYNEQFF,TGTGCCAGCAGCTTGGGGCGGGGCTACAATGAGCAGTTCTTC
TRBV7-9,TRBJ2-2,.,.,CASSLGLKGAQRNTGELFF,TGTGCCAGCAGCTTGGGCCTAAAAGGGGCCCAAAGAAACACCGGGGAGCTGTTTTTT
TRBV25-1,TRBJ2-3,.,TRBD2,CASSDLGLGLDTQYF,TGTGCCAGCAGTGACCTGGGACTAGGGCTAGATACGCAGTATTTT
TRBV5-4,TRBJ2-3,.,TRBD1,CASSRTGTGGADTQYF,TGTGCCAGCAGCAGGACCGGGACAGGGGGCGCAGATACGCAGTATTTT
TRBV7-2,TRBJ2-7,.,.,CASSLGLLYEQYF,TGTGCCAGCAGCTTAGGACTCCTCTACGAGCAGTACTTC
TRBV5-1,TRBJ2-3,.,.,CASSSGRGSTDTQYF,TGCGCCAGCAGCTCCGGACGAGGGAGCACAGATACGCAGTATTTT
TRBV14,TRBJ1-5,.,TRBD1,CASSQTRGRRQPQHF,TGTGCCAGCAGCCAAACCAGGGGGCGAAGACAGCCCCAGCATTTT
TRBV2,TRBJ2-1,once,.,CASRGDRGNEQFF,TGTGCCAGCAGAGGGGATCGTGGGAATGAGCAGTTCTTC
TRBV4-1,TRBJ2-5,.,TRBD1,CASSQGQGLVQETQYF,TGCGCCAGCAGCCAAGGACAGGGGCTCGTCCAAGAGACCCAGTACTTC
TRBV5-1,TRBJ2-5,.,.,CASSFNQETQYF,TGCGCCAGCAGCTTCAACCAAGAGACCCAGTACTTC
TRBV5-1,TRBJ2-1,.,.,CASSLASRVGPLNEQFF,TGCGCCAGCAGCTTGGCCTCTCGGGTGGGGCCCCTCAATGAGCAGTTCTTC
TRBV14,TRBJ2-3,.,TRBD2,CASSQFGLAGSTDTQYF,TGTGCCAGCAGCCAATTTGGACTAGCGGGGAGCACAGATACGCAGTATTTT
TRBV21-1,TRBJ2-3,.,.,CASRWVEGVNYF,TGTGCCAGCCGGTGGGTAGAAGGGGTAAATTATTTT
TRBV27,TRBJ1-5,.,TRBD1,CASSPVGTGGPQPQHF,TGTGCCAGCAGTCCTGTAGGGACAGGGGGCCCTCAGCCCCAGCATTTT
TRBV30,TRBJ1-3,.,.,CAWSRGISGGGNTIYF,TGTGCCTGGAGCCGAGGGATCTCAGGAGGTGGAAACACCATATATTTT
TRBV14,TRBJ2-3,.,.,CASSQMGVGSTDTQYF,TGTGCCAGCAGCCAAATGGGCGTTGGGAGCACAGATACGCAGTATTTT
TRBV24-1,TRBJ1-2,few,.,CATSESGQVASRHGYTF,TGTGCCACCAGTGAATCTGGGCAAGTCGCTTCGCGCCATGGCTACACCTTC
TRBV12-5,TRBJ1-5,once,.,CASAHEVISDQPQHF,TGTGCTAGTGCCCACGAGGTGATCTCCGACCAGCCCCAGCATTTT
TRBV4-1,TRBJ2-6,.,TRBD2,CASSLGLAGGPSGANVLTF,TGCGCCAGCAGCCTGGGACTAGCGGGAGGGCCGTCAGGGGCCAACGTCCTGACTTTC
TRBV12-3/TRBV12-4,TRBJ2-1,few,TRBD1,CASTSGGYNEQFF,TGTGCCAGCACCTCAGGGGGATACAATGAGCAGTTCTTC
TRBV23-1,TRBJ2-7,many,.,CASSQSVHRTPEEQYF,TGCGCCAGCAGTCAATCGGTACACAGGACACCCGAGGAGCAGTACTTC
TRBV3-1/TRBV3-2,TRBJ1-3,.,.,CASSQVRGVGNTIYF,TGTGCCAGCAGCCAAGTACGGGGGGTTGGAAACACCATATATTTT
TRBV12-3/TRBV12-4,TRBJ2-3,.,.,CASSRRVADTQYF,TGTGCCAGCAGTCGCAGGGTAGCAGATACGCAGTATTTT
TRBV30,TRBJ2-7,.,.,CAWSNRVTYEQYF,TGTGCCTGGTCTAACAGGGTTACCTACGAGCAGTACTTC
TRBV11-2,TRBJ1-2,.,.,CASSRPTGNYGYTF,TGTGCCAGCAGTCGCCCGACAGGAAACTATGGCTACACCTTC
TRBV7-7,TRBJ2-3,.,TRBD2,CASSQRGVSDTQYF,TGTGCTAGCAGCCAGCGGGGGGTGTCGGATACGCAGTATTTT
TRBV6-6,TRBJ2-7,.,.,CASSSAGRSSYEQYF,TGTGCCAGCAGTTCGGCGGGACGGAGCTCCTACGAGCAGTACTTC
TRBV11-3,TRBJ2-1,.,TRBD1,CASSRDGQGLRDEQFF,TGTGCCAGCAGCCGTGATGGACAGGGTCTCAGGGATGAGCAGTTCTTC
TRBV2,TRBJ1-1,.,.,CASSDDRNTEAFF,TGTGCCAGCAGTGATGACAGAAACACTGAAGCTTTCTTT
TRBV30,TRBJ2-5,.,TRBD2,CAWSGGGTSGGTQETQYF,TGTGCCTGGAGTGGGGGTGGGACTAGCGGGGGCACCCAAGAGACCCAGTACTTC
TRBV7-2,TRBJ2-5,once,TRBD1,CASSTTGRGETQYF,TGTGCCAGCAGCACGACAGGGAGAGGAGAGACCCAGTACTTC
TRBV6-1,TRBJ1-2,.,.,CASSDLGRGSETF,TGTGCCAGCAGTGATCTTGGGAGGGGGTCTGAAACCTTC
TRBV13,TRBJ2-1,.,.,CASSLGRMWSPLANEQFF,TGTGCCAGCAGCTTAGGCAGAATGTGGAGCCCCTTGGCCAATGAGCAGTTCTTC
TRBV21-1,TRBJ1-3,.,.,CASSLTGIFENTIYF,TGTGCCAGCAGTTTAACAGGCATTTTTGAAAACACCATATATTTT
TRBV19,TRBJ1-6,.,.,CASRWTANSPLHF,TGTGCCAGTCGATGGACAGCTAATTCACCCCTCCACTTT
TRBV5-6,TRBJ2-3,few,.,CASSLPPGLSTDTQYF,TGTGCCAGCAGCTTGCCCCCGGGACTGAGCACAGATACGCAGTATTTT
TRBV6-4,TRBJ2-1,.,.,CASSDSRQGYNEQFF,TGTGCCAGCAGTGACTCGCGGCAGGGGTACAATGAGCAGTTCTTC
TRBV9,TRBJ1-3,.,TRBD1,CASSQQGHSGNTIYF,TGTGCCAGCAGTCAACAGGGGCACTCTGGAAACACCATATATTTT
TRBV6-5,TRBJ1-2,.,TRBD1,CASSPGQGNYGYTF,TGTGCCAGCAGCCCGGGACAGGGCAACTATGGCTACACCTTC
TRBV7-6,TRBJ2-3,.,.,CASSLGGRQTEGLGGDTQYF,TGTGCCAGCAGCTTAGGGGGCCGCCAGACAGAAGGGTTGGGAGGAGATACGCAGTATTTT